Following are 19 T cell receptor beta chains from one sample sequenced in a study of blood T cell repertoires in COVID-19. Here immunoSEQ multiplex PCR was the method, and the copy in TCRdb shows in-frame clones only, minus some. Of a few hundred thousand clones in the sample, around 85% were seen once. Source material: PBMCs or T cells enriched from blood (not recorded which). The source of these receptors is a woman between 40 and 50 years old who had recovered from COVID-19.

V is TRBV28 and J is TRBJ1-4; 9 nucleotides agree with TRBD1. CDR3 length: 16 residues. CDR1 and CDR2 from the germline V gene are MDHEN and SYDVKM. With 4 bases clipped from V and 8 bases from J, the junction kept 11 bases outside the gene matches. The CDR3 reads CASSSQTGQGQEKLFF. The DNA for the CDR3 is TGTGCCAGCAGTTCTCAAACGGGACAGGGACAAGAAAAACTGTTTTTT.

The chain recombines TRBV5-1 with TRBJ1-1; D is perhaps TRBD1 (6 bases). V dropped 4 bases and J dropped 7 bases, with 14 bases sitting between them. Looked up from germline, CDR1 is SGHRS and CDR2 is YFSETQ. CDR3 length: 13 amino acids. CDR3 coding DNA: TGCGCCAGCAGCCGGGGAGGGGGTGGTGAAGCTTTCTTT. Its translation: CASSRGGGGEAFF.

The CDR3 DNA reads TGTGCCAGCAGTTTATCACAGGGGGCTACCTACGAGCAGTACTTC. It codes for CASSLSQGATYEQYF. This chain links TRBV27 with TRBJ2-7; 9 nucleotides agree with TRBD1. CDR1 is MNHEY, CDR2 SMNVEV, per germline (reference sequence). The CDR3 loop spans 15 amino acids. V was pared by 0 bases and J by 2 bases, with 2 bases of the junction left unmatched.

This chain uses TRBV19 with TRBJ1-1, with D unresolved. CDR1 is LNHDA, CDR2 SQIVND, per germline (reference sequence). This CDR3 contains 16 residues. V lost 3 bases and J lost 1, with 15 bases in between. In DNA form, the CDR3 reads TGTGCCAGTAGTATTATTCCTAGCAGCCAGAACACTGAAGCTTTCTTT. It codes for CASSIIPSSQNTEAFF.

The V and J genes are TRBV4-1 and TRBJ1-5; unclear D gene. CDR3 length: 14 residues. V gave up 0 bases and J gave up 4 bases, with 7 bases separating them. The germline CDR1 and CDR2 sequences are MGHRA and YSYEKL. The CDR3 DNA is TGCGCCAGCAGCCAAGAACTCTCAAATCAGCCCCAGCATTTT. It is translated as CASSQELSNQPQHF.

V gene TRBV29-1 combines with J gene TRBJ2-1; maybe TRBD2 (5 bases). Germline CDR1 and CDR2: SQVTM and ANQGSEA. V was cut by 2 bases and J by 6 bases, with 14 bases left in between. The CDR3 runs to 14 residues. The CDR3 is CSVERQEDFNEQFF. DNA for the CDR3: TGCAGCGTTGAAAGGCAGGAGGATTTCAATGAGCAGTTCTTC.

The rearrangement links TRBV28 to TRBJ1-1; D unclear. This CDR3 region has 12 residues. Germline CDR1 MDHEN, CDR2 SYDVKM. V dropped 3 bases and J dropped 3 bases, with 5 bases sitting between them. In nucleotides, the CDR3 is TGTGCCAGCAGTTTCACTTACACTGAAGCTTTCTTT. Protein product: CASSFTYTEAFF.

This clone was recorded once. The chain employs TRBV28 and TRBJ2-7, with 7 bases fitting TRBD1. Germline assignment: CDR1 MDHEN and CDR2 SYDVKM. The CDR3 is made up of 17 amino acids. The junction had 12 bases not matched to a gene; V was cut back by 4 bases and J by 0 bases. CDR3 in DNA: TGTGCCAGCAGTTCCCCATCGACAGGGCGAAGCTCCTACGAGCAGTACTTC. Its protein is CASSSPSTGRSSYEQYF.

This clone was recorded at least ten times. This chain joins TRBV10-3 and TRBJ1-1; TRBD1 agrees at 8 bases. The CDR3 is made up of 14 amino acids. V gave up 5 bases and J gave up 3 bases; unmatched junction bases: 5. Germline loops: CDR1 ENHRY, CDR2 SYGVKD. Here the CDR3 reads CAISQQGGHTEAFF. CDR3 coding DNA: TGTGCCATCAGTCAACAGGGGGGGCACACTGAAGCTTTCTTT.

This chain links TRBV10-3 with TRBJ1-1; D possibly corresponds to TRBD1 (6 bases). The ends were cut back, 2 bases at V and 4 bases at J, with 11 bases in the middle. Looked up from germline, CDR1 is ENHRY and CDR2 is SYGVKD. The CDR3 extends over 14 amino acids. This CDR3 is CAISEKGGSTEAFF. As DNA, the CDR3 is TGTGCCATCAGTGAGAAGGGGGGGAGCACTGAAGCTTTCTTT.

Here the CDR3 DNA reads TGTGCCAGTAGTATAGATAAGGGACAGATCTACGAGCAGTACTTC. Amino acids: CASSIDKGQIYEQYF. This chain joins TRBV19 and TRBJ2-7; 7 bases agree with TRBD1. Trimming removed 0 bases from V and 3 bases from J; junction bases left unmatched: 5. Germline CDR1 reads LNHDA; CDR2 reads SQIVND (reference sequence). The CDR3 is 15 residues long. Full variable domain (missing parts from reference TRBV19 and TRBJ2-7): DGGITQSPKYLFRKEGQNVTLSCEQNLNHDAMYWYRQDPGQGLRLIYYSQIVNDFQKGDIAEGYSVSREKKESFPLTVTSAQKNPTAFYLCASSIDKGQIYEQYFGPGTRLTVT.

The V call is TRBV28, the J call TRBJ2-7; 13 bases are shared with TRBD2. The junction had 12 bases not matched to a gene; V was cut back by 5 bases and J by 5 bases. The CDR3 contains 17 residues. The V gene's germline CDR1 is MDHEN and CDR2 SYDVKM. The CDR3 coding sequence is TGTGCCAGCAGTCACCCGGGACTAGCGGGACCTTCCCACGAGCAGTACTTC. Translation gives CASSHPGLAGPSHEQYF.

The V and J genes are TRBV27 and TRBJ2-5; D is possibly TRBD2 (6 bases). Germline-derived CDR1 and CDR2 are MNHEY and SMNVEV (reference sequence). This CDR3 region has 19 residues. V lost 5 bases and J 1 base, leaving 26 bases between the germline ends. Here the CDR3 DNA reads TGTGCCAGCAGTCGCCCGCCGGGACTGGGAGTACCCTCCCAAGAGACCCAGTACTTC. Translated, it gives CASSRPPGLGVPSQETQYF.

The CDR3 loop is CASSSPGTSGDYHTGELFF. DNA for the CDR3: TGTGCCAGCAGTTCCCCCGGGACTAGCGGAGATTACCACACCGGGGAGCTGTTTTTT. V usage is TRBV28 and J usage is TRBJ2-2; 11 bases align to TRBD2. CDR1 and CDR2 from the germline V gene are MDHEN and SYDVKM. The length of the CDR3 is 19 residues. The V and J ends lost 4 bases and 3 bases, in that order; junction bases with no gene match: 13.

Regarding this clone: Compared with germline, one end of the junction differs, possibly owing to a read error. The chain carries TRBV7-7 and TRBJ2-1, with 8 bases fitting TRBD2. The CDR3 contains 15 residues. CDR1 is SSHAT, CDR2 FNYEAQ, per germline (reference sequence). The CDR3 nucleotides read TGTGCTAGCAGCTTAGAGGGCGGGAGGACCAATGAGCAGTTCTTC. Amino acids: CASSLEGGRTNEQFF.

This sequence joins TRBV19 and TRBJ2-1, with 7 nucleotides matching TRBD2. The length of the CDR3 is 15 residues. Germline V lookup: CDR1 LNHDA, CDR2 SQIVND (reference sequence). V gave up 3 bases and J gave up 3 bases; unmatched junction bases: 5. DNA of the CDR3: TGTGCCAGTAGTATGTGGACTAGGGGCTACAATGAGCAGTTCTTC. Translation gives CASSMWTRGYNEQFF. Supplemented by reference TRBV19 and TRBJ2-1, the full variable domain reads DGGITQSPKYLFRKEGQNVTLSCEQNLNHDAMYWYRQDPGQGLRLIYYSQIVNDFQKGDIAEGYSVSREKKESFPLTVTSAQKNPTAFYLCASSMWTRGYNEQFFGPGTRLTVL.

The chain employs TRBV28 and TRBJ2-3, with TRBD2 as a possible D gene (5 bases). The V gene lost 3 bases and the J gene lost 7 bases, with 8 bases spanning the gap. The CDR3 extends over 12 amino acids. Germline CDR1 and CDR2: MDHEN and SYDVKM. The CDR3 DNA reads as TGTGCCAGCAGTTTGGGGAGAAATACGCAGTATTTT. This codes for CASSLGRNTQYF.

The sample holds a few counts of this clone. In nucleotides, the CDR3 is TGCGCCAGCAGCTTGGGAGTGAACACTGAAGCTTTCTTT. Amino acids: CASSLGVNTEAFF. The rearrangement links TRBV5-1 to TRBJ1-1; D unclear. CDR3 length: 13 amino acids. V gave up 0 bases and J gave up 0 bases, with 3 bases separating them. CDR1 and CDR2 from the germline V gene are SGHRS and YFSETQ.

This rearrangement joins TRBV3-1 (or the pseudogene TRBV3-2) to TRBJ2-3; a weak D match, TRBD2 (6 bases). Germline V gives CDR1 LGHDT, CDR2 YNNKEL (reference sequence). This CDR3 comprises 13 residues. V was pared by 10 bases and J by 1 base, with 12 bases between. The CDR3 reads CATRDLGTDTQYF. The CDR3 DNA sequence: TGTGCCACGCGGGACTTGGGCACAGATACGCAGTATTTT.